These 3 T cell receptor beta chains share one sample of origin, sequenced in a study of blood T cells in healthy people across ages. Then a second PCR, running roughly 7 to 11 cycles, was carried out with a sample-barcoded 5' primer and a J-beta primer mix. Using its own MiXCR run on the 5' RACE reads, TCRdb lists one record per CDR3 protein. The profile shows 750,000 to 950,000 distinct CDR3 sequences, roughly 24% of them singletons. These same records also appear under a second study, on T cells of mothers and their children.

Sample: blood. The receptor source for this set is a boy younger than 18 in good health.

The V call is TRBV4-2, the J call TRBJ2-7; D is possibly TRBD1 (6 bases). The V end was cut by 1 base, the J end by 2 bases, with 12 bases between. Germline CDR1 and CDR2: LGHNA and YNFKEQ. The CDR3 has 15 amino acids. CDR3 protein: CASSQGGSGAYEQYF. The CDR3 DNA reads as TGTGCCAGCAGCCAAGGCGGTTCAGGGGCCTACGAGCAGTACTTC.

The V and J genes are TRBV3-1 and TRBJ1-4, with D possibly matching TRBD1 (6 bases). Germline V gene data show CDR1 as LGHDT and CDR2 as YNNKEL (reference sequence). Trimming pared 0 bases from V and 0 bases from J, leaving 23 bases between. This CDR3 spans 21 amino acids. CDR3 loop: CASSQDGIGGRIPTTNEKLFF. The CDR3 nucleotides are TGTGCCAGCAGCCAAGATGGAATTGGGGGGCGCATTCCAACAACTAATGAAAAACTGTTTTTT.

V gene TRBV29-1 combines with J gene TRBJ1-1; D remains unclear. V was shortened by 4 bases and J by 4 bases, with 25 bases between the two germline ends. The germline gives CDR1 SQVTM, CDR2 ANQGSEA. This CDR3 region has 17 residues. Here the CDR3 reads CSVAAGPHSWRGTEAFF. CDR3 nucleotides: TGCAGCGTTGCGGCAGGACCGCATTCTTGGCGAGGCACTGAAGCTTTCTTT.